The present T cell receptor beta chain was sequenced within a study of T cell repertoires in cytomegalovirus infection. Study-level information: Recently identified HLA-C-restricted and well-studied HLA-B-restricted CMV epitopes were used. Carrying CMV and the relevant HLA type showed in public TCR beta signatures. General observations from the study: Dominating the ex vivo response were HLA-C-restricted CMV-specific TCR beta clonotypes.

TCRdb re-called the reads through MiXCR, storing one row per CDR3 protein. The data contain roughly 990,000 distinct CDR3 sequences, about a third of them singletons. There are a few counts of this clonotype. As yet, its antigen is unknown. The material sequenced was cultured CD8+ T cells from PBMCs, taken from culture after CMV antigen stimulation. This TCR was recovered from a human donor in good health (CMV status not recorded). Some clones in this sample may be carry-over from other donors' samples.

CDR3 residues: CASSLFGQGAAETQYF. Written as DNA, the CDR3 is TGTGCCAGCAGTTTGTTTGGACAGGGAGCGGCGGAGACCCAGTACTTC. This chain links TRBV12-3 or TRBV12-4 with TRBJ2-5; 8 bases align to TRBD1. V shed 3 bases and J 5 bases; nucleotides not matched to a gene: 11. The CDR3 is made up of 16 amino acids.